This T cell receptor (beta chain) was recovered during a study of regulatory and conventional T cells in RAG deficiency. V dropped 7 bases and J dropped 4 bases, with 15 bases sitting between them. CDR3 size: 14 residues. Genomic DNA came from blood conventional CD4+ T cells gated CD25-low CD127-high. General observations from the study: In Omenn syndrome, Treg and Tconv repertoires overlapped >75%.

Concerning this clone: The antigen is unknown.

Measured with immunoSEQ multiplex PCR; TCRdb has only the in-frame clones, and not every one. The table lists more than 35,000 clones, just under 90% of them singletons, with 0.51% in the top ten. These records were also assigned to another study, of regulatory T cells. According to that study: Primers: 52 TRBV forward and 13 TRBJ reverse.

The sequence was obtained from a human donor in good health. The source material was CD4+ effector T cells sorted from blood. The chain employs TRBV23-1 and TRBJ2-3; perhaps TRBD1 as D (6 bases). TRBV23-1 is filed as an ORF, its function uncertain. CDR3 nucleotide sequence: TGCGCCAGCACCCCCCCCGCAGGGGCAGATACGCAGTATTTT. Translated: CASTPPAGADTQYF.